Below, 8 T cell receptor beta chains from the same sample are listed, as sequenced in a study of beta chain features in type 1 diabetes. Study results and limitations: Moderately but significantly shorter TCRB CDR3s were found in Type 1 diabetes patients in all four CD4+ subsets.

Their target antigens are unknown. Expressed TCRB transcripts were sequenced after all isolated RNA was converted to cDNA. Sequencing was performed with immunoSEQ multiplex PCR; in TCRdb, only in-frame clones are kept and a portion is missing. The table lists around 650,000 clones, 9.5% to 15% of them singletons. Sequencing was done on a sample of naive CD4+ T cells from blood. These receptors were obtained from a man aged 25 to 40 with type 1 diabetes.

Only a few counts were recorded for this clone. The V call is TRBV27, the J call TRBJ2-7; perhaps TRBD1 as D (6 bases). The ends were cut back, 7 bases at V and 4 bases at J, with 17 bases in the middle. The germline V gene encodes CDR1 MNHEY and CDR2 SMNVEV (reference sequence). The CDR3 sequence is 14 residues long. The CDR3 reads CASKYVGASYEQYF. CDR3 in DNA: TGTGCCAGCAAATATGTGGGGGCCTCATACGAGCAGTACTTC.

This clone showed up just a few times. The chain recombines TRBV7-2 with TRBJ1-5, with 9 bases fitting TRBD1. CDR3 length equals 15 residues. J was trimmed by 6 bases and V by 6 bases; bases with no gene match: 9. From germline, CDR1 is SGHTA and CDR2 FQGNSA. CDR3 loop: CASSFTGGGRQPQHF. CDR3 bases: TGTGCCAGCAGTTTTACAGGGGGCGGGCGTCAGCCCCAGCATTTT. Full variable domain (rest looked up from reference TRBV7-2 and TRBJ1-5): GAGVSQSPSNKVTEKGKDVELRCDPISGHTALYWYRQSLGQGLEFLIYFQGNSAPDKSGLPSDRFSAERTGGSVSTLTIQRTQQEDSAVYLCASSFTGGGRQPQHFGDGTRLSIL.

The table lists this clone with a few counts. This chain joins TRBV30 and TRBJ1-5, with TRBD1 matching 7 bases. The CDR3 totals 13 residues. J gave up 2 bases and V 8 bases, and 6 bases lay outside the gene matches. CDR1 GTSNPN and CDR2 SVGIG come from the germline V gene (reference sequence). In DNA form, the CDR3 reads TGTGCCGCCAGACAGGGCGGCAATCAGCCCCAGCATTTT. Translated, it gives CAARQGGNQPQHF.

In DNA, the CDR3 is TGTGCCAGCGGTAATGGGAGGACACACACTGAAGCTTTCTTT. Translating it yields CASGNGRTHTEAFF. The chain uses TRBV2 and TRBJ1-1; maybe TRBD1 (5 bases). Trimming pared 8 bases from V and 3 bases from J, leaving 16 bases between. The CDR3 covers 14 residues. The germline V gene encodes CDR1 SNHLY and CDR2 FYNNEI.

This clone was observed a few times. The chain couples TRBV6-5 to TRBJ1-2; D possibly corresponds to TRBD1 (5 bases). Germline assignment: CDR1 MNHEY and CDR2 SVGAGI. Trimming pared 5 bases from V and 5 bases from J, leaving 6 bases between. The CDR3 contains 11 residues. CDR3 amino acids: CASSGTYGYTF. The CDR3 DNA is TGTGCCAGCAGTGGGACGTATGGCTACACCTTC.

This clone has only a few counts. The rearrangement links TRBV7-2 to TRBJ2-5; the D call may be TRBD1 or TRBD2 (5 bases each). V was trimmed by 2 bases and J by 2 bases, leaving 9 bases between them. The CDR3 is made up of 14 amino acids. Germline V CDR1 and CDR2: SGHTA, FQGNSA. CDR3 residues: CASSLMGVQETQYF. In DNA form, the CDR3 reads TGTGCCAGCAGCTTAATGGGGGTACAAGAGACCCAGTACTTC. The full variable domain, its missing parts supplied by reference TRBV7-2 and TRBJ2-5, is GAGVSQSPSNKVTEKGKDVELRCDPISGHTALYWYRQSLGQGLEFLIYFQGNSAPDKSGLPSDRFSAERTGGSVSTLTIQRTQQEDSAVYLCASSLMGVQETQYFGPGTRLLVL.

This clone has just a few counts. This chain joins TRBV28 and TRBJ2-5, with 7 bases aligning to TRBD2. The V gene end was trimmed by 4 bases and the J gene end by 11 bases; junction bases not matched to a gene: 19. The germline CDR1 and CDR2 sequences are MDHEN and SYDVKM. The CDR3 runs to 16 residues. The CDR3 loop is CASSSLWAQRGYEQYF. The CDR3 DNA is TGTGCCAGCAGTTCCCTCTGGGCCCAGCGGGGCTATGAGCAGTACTTC. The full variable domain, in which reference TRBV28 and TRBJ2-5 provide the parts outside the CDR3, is DVKVTQSSRYLVKRTGEKVFLECVQDMDHENMFWYRQDPGLGLRLIYFSYDVKMKEKGDIPEGYSVSREKKERFSLILESASTNQTSMYLCASSSLWAQRGYEQYFGPGTRLLVL.

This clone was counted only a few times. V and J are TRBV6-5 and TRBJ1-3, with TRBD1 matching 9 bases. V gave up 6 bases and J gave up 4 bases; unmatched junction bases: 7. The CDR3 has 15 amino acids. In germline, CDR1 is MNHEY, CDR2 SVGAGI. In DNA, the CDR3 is TGTGCCAGCAGGTCACAGGGGGCGCAAGGAAACACCATATATTTT. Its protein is CASRSQGAQGNTIYF.